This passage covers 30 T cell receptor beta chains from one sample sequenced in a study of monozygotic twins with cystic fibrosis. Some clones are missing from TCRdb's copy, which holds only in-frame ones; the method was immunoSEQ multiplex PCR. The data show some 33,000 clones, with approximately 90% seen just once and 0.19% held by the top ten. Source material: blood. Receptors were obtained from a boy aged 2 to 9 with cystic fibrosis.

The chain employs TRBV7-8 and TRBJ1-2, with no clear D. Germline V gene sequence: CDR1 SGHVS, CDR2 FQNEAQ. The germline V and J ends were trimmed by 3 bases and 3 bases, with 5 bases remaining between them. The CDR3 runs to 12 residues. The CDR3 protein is CASSLRDYGYTF. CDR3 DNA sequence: TGTGCCAGCAGCTTGCGGGACTATGGCTACACCTTC.

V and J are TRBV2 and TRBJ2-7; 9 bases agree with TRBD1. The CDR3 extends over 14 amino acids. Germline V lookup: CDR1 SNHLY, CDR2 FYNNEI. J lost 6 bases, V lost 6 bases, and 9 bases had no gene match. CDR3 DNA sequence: TGTGCCAGCAGGACCGGGACAGGGAGCACCGAGCAGTACTTC. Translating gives CASRTGTGSTEQYF.

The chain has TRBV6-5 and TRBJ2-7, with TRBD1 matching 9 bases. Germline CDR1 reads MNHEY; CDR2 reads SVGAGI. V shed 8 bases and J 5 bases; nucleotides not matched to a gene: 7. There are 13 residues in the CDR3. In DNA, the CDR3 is TGTGCCAGCTGGGACAGGGTCGTCGACGAGCAGTACTTC. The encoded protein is CASWDRVVDEQYF.

The CDR3 region has the DNA TGTGCCAGCAGCTCCAGACAGGTTAAGACAGATACGCAGTATTTT. It specifies CASSSRQVKTDTQYF. V and J are TRBV5-4 and TRBJ2-3; D may be TRBD1 (6 bases). The CDR3 totals 15 residues. Trimming shortened V by 3 bases and J by 3 bases, and 14 bases separated the two germline ends. Per the germline V gene, CDR1 is SGHNT and CDR2 is YYREEE (reference sequence).

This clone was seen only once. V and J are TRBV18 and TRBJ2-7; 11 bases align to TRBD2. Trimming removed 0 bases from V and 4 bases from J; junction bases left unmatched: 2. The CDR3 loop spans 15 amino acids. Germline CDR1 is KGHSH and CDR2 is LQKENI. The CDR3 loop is CASSPPTSGGYEQYF. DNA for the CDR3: TGTGCCAGCTCACCACCAACTAGCGGGGGATACGAGCAGTACTTC.

The CDR3 is CASSLDLAGGREQFF. The CDR3 region has the DNA TGTGCCAGCAGCTTAGACCTAGCGGGGGGGCGAGAGCAGTTCTTC. V gene TRBV11-2 combines with J gene TRBJ2-1; 12 bases are shared with TRBD2. The CDR3 sequence is 15 residues long. After removal of 0 bases from V and 10 bases from J, the junction contained 4 bases not matched to a gene. Germline V gene lookup returns CDR1 SGHAT and CDR2 FQNNGV.

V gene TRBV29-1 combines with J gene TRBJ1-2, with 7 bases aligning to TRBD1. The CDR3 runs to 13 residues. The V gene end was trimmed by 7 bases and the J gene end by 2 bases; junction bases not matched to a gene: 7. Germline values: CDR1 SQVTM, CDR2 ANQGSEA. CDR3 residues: CSGGPGQNYGYTF. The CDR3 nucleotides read TGCAGCGGGGGACCGGGACAGAACTATGGCTACACCTTC.

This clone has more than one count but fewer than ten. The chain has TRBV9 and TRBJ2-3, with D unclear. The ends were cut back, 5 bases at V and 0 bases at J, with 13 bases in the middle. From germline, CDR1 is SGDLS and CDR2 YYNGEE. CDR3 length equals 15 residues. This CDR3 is CASRVGKPSTDTQYF. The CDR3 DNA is TGTGCCAGCAGAGTGGGGAAGCCTAGCACAGATACGCAGTATTTT.

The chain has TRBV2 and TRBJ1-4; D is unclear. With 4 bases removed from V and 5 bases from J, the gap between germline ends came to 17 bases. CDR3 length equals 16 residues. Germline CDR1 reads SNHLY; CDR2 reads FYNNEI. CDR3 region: CASSVRLSRGNEKLFF. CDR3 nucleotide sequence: TGTGCCAGCAGTGTGAGGTTATCCAGAGGGAATGAAAAACTGTTTTTT.

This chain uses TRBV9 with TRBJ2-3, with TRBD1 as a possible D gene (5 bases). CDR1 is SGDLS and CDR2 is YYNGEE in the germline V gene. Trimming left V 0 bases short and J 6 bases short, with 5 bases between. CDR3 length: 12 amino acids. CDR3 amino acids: CASSVGGDTQYF. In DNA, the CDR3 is TGTGCCAGCAGCGTAGGGGGCGATACGCAGTATTTT.

The CDR3 loop reads CASSTPGQGAGGYTF. CDR3 nucleotides: TGTGCCAGTAGTACTCCAGGACAGGGGGCTGGAGGCTACACCTTC. The J gene is TRBJ1-2, the V gene TRBV19; 11 nucleotides align to TRBD1. V was clipped by 4 bases and J by 8 bases; unmatched bases: 9. Germline lookup yields CDR1 LNHDA and CDR2 SQIVND (reference sequence). CDR3 size: 15 residues.

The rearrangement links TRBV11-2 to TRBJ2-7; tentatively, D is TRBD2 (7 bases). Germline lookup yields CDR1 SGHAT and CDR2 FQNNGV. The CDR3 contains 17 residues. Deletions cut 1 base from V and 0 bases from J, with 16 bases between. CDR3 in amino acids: CASSLAPGGHSSYEQYF. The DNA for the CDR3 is TGTGCCAGCAGCTTAGCCCCGGGGGGCCACAGCTCCTACGAGCAGTACTTC.

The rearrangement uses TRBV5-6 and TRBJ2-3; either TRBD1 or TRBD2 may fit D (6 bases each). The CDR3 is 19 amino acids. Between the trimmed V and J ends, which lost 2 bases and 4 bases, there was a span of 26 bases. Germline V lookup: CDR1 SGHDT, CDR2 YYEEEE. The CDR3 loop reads CASSFAGVLGGAGADTQYF. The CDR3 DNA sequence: TGTGCCAGCAGCTTTGCGGGCGTCTTGGGGGGCGCCGGGGCAGATACGCAGTATTTT.

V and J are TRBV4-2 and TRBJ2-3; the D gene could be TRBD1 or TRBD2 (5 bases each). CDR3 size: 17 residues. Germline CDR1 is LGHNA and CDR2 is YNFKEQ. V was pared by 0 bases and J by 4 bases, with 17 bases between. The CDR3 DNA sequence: TGTGCCAGCAGCCAAGAAAGACCGGGACGTGGGGCAGATACGCAGTATTTT. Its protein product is CASSQERPGRGADTQYF.

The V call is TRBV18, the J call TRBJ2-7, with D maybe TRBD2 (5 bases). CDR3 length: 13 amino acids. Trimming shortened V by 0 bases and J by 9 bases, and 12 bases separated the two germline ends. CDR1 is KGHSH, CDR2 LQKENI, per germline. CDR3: CASSPPARAGQYF. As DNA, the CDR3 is TGTGCCAGCTCACCACCGGCCCGGGCGGGGCAGTACTTC. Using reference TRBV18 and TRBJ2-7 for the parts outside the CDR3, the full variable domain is NAGVMQNPRHLVRRRGQEARLRCSPMKGHSHVYWYRQLPEEGLKFMVYLQKENIIDESGMPKERFSAEFPKEGPSILRIQQVVRGDSAAYFCASSPPARAGQYFGPGTRLTVT.

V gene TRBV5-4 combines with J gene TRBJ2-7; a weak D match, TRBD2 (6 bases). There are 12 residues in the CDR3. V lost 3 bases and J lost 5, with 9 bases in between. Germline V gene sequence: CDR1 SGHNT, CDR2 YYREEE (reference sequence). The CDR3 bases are TGTGCCAGCAGCTCCCGACTAGACGAGCAGTACTTC. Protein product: CASSSRLDEQYF.

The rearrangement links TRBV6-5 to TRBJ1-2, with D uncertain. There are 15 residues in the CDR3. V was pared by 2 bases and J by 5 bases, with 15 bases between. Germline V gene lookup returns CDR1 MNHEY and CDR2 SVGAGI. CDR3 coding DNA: TGTGCCAGCAGTTACGGGGAAGAGGGATTTTATGGCTACACCTTC. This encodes CASSYGEEGFYGYTF.

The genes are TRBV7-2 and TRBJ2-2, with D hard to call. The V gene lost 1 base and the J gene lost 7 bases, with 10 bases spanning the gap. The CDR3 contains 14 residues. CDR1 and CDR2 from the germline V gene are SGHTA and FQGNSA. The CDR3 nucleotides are TGTGCCAGCAGCTTAGACCCGGGTGGCGGGGAGCTGTTTTTT. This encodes CASSLDPGGGELFF.

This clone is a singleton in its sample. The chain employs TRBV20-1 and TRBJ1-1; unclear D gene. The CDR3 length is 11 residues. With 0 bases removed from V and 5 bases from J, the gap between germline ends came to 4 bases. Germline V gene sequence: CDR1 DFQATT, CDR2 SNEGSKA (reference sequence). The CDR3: CSARDRTEAFF. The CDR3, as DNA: TGCAGTGCTAGAGATCGTACTGAAGCTTTCTTT.

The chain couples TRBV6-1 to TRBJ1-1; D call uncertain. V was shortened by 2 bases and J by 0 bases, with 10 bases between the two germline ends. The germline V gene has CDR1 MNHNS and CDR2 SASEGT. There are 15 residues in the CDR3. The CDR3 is CASSEYERVNTEAFF. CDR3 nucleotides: TGTGCCAGCAGTGAATACGAGCGCGTGAACACTGAAGCTTTCTTT.

The CDR3 spells CASSLGYQRGMDEQFF. The CDR3 DNA sequence: TGTGCCAGCAGCTTAGGGTACCAGCGGGGGATGGATGAGCAGTTCTTC. J is TRBJ2-1 and V is TRBV7-2; TRBD2 aligns across 8 bases. Germline V gene lookup returns CDR1 SGHTA and CDR2 FQGNSA. V lost 1 base, J lost 8 bases, and 10 bases stayed unmatched. The length of the CDR3 is 16 residues.

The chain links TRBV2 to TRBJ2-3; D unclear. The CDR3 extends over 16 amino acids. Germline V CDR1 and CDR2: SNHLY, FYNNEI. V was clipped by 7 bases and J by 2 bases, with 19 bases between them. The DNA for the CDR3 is TGTGCCAGCACCCTAAGACCGAATACTGCCACAGATACGCAGTATTTT. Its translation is CASTLRPNTATDTQYF.

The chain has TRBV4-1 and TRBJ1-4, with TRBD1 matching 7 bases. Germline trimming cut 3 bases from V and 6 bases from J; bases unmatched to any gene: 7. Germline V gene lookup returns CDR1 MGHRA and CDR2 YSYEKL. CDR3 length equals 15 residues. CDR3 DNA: TGCGCCAGCAGCCATACGGGACAGTTCGATGAAAAACTGTTTTTT. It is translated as CASSHTGQFDEKLFF.

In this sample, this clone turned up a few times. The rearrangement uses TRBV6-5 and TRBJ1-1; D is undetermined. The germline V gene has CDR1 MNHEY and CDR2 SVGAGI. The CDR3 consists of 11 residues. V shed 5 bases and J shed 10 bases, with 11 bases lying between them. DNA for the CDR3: TGTGCCAGCAGTACACAAGGGAGAGCTTTCTTT. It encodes CASSTQGRAFF.

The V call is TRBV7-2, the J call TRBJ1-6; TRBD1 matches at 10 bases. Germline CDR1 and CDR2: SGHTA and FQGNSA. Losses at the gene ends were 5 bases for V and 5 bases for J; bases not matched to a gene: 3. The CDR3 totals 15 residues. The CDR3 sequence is CASSPGQGDNSPLHF. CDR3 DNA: TGTGCCAGCAGCCCCGGACAGGGGGATAATTCACCCCTCCACTTT.

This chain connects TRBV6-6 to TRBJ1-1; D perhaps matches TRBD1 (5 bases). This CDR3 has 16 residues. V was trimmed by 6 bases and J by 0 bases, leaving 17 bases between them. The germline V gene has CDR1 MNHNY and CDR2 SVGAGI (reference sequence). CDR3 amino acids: CASSRPGRPMNTEAFF. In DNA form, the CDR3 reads TGTGCCAGCAGCCGACCGGGACGGCCTATGAACACTGAAGCTTTCTTT.

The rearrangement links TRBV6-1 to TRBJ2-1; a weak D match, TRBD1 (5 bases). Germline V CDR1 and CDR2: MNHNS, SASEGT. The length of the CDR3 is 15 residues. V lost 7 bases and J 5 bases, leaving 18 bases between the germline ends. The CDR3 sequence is CASTTRQGPNNEQFF. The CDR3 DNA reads TGTGCCAGCACCACGAGGCAGGGCCCTAACAATGAGCAGTTCTTC.

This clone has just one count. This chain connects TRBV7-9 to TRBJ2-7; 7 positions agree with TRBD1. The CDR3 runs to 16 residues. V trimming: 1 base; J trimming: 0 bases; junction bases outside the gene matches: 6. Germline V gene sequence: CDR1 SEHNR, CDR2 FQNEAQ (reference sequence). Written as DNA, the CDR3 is TGTGCCAGCAGCTTAGTGGGACAGTTGAGCTCCTACGAGCAGTACTTC. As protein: CASSLVGQLSSYEQYF.

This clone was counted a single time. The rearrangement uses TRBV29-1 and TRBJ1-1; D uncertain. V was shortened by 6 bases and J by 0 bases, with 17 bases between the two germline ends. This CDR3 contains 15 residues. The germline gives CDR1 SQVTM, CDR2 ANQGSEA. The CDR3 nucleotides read TGCAGCGTCTTTAACCTCAGAAACATGAACACTGAAGCTTTCTTT. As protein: CSVFNLRNMNTEAFF.

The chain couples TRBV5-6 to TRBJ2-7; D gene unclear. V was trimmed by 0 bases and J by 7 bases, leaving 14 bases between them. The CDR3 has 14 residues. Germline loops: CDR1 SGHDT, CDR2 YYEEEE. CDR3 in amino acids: CASSLAYRVGEQYF. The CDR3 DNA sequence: TGTGCCAGCAGCTTGGCGTACCGAGTAGGGGAGCAGTACTTC.